This T cell receptor (beta chain) was captured by sequencing in a study of cytomegalovirus exposure and HLA in healthy donors. It was with 60 Vbeta and 13 Jbeta primers that the PCR ran. Method: immunoSEQ multiplex PCR; TCRdb's copy keeps in-frame clones and lacks some. This sample has 100,000 to 150,000 clones, with around four fifths found just once. This CDR3 spans 14 amino acids. V dropped 7 bases and J dropped 5; count of bases not matched to a gene: 10. Germline loops: CDR1 MNHEY, CDR2 SVGAGI. The V call is TRBV6-5, the J call TRBJ2-5, with 7 positions matching TRBD1. The sample taken for sequencing was PBMCs. The sequence derives from a middle-aged woman in good health and CMV-seropositive. The CDR3 loop is CASTQQGRRETQYF. The CDR3 coding sequence is TGTGCCAGCACCCAACAGGGGCGCAGGGAGACCCAGTACTTC.